This passage covers 21 T cell receptor beta chains from one sample sequenced in a study of blood T cell repertoires in COVID-19. TCRdb's copy holds only in-frame clones and misses some; the assay was immunoSEQ multiplex PCR. The sample consists of under 350,000 clones, roughly 85% of them appearing once. What was sequenced was peripheral blood. These receptors originate from a human donor in a cohort sampled during active COVID-19.

This clone was seen only once. The chain is built from TRBV5-6 and TRBJ1-3; D might be TRBD1 (6 bases). Germline V gene lookup returns CDR1 SGHDT and CDR2 YYEEEE. Trimming shortened V by 2 bases and J by 6 bases, and 12 bases separated the two germline ends. The CDR3 is made up of 14 amino acids. CDR3 bases: TGTGCCAGCAGCTTATCACGACAGGAAAACACCATATATTTT. This encodes CASSLSRQENTIYF.

The chain combines TRBV4-1 with TRBJ1-3, with 7 bases lining up with TRBD1. The CDR3 runs 19 residues. Germline CDR1 MGHRA, CDR2 YSYEKL. V was pared by 0 bases and J by 1 base, with 12 bases of the junction left unmatched. The CDR3 reads CASSQDRRDRALSGNTIYF. CDR3 coding DNA: TGCGCCAGCAGCCAAGACCGCAGGGACAGAGCCCTTTCTGGAAACACCATATATTTT.

This chain uses TRBV28 with TRBJ1-4; TRBD1 might be the D (5 bases). Trimming stripped 5 bases from V and 7 bases from J, with 17 bases between. CDR1 and CDR2 from the germline V gene are MDHEN and SYDVKM. The CDR3 runs 15 residues. The DNA for the CDR3 is TGTGCCAGCAGTCAGCTCTCAGGGACTGGTGAAAAACTGTTTTTT. This gives the protein CASSQLSGTGEKLFF.

The gene calls are TRBV6-6 and TRBJ2-7; 8 nucleotides agree with TRBD1. Trimming took 6 bases from V and 5 from J; bases not matched to a gene: 9. This CDR3 spans 14 amino acids. Germline V gene sequence: CDR1 MNHNY, CDR2 SVGAGI (reference sequence). The CDR3 DNA follows: TGTGCCAGCAGGGCAGGGGGCGCGTCCCACGAGCAGTACTTC. Residues: CASRAGGASHEQYF.

The chain has TRBV6-1 and TRBJ2-3; weak D call: TRBD1 (5 bases). Looked up from germline, CDR1 is MNHNS and CDR2 is SASEGT. V was clipped by 2 bases and J by 8 bases, with 17 bases between them. The CDR3 runs 15 residues. CDR3 loop: CASSESPIDQGTQYF. DNA for the CDR3: TGTGCCAGCAGTGAAAGCCCGATTGATCAGGGTACGCAGTATTTT.

The chain couples TRBV6-6 to TRBJ1-1; no firm D call. Trimming removed 6 bases at V and 1 base at J, with 9 bases between. CDR1 MNHNY and CDR2 SVGAGI come from the germline V gene (reference sequence). CDR3 length: 13 residues. The CDR3 is CASRLTENTEAFF. In DNA, the CDR3 is TGTGCCAGCAGACTTACCGAGAACACTGAAGCTTTCTTT.

This rearrangement joins TRBV7-2 to TRBJ2-3, with D hard to call. V was trimmed by 1 base and J by 0 bases, leaving 8 bases between them. Germline CDR1 and CDR2: SGHTA and FQGNSA. The CDR3 is made up of 15 amino acids. CDR3 nucleotides: TGTGCCAGCAGCTTAGGAATTACTAGCACAGATACGCAGTATTTT. Translation: CASSLGITSTDTQYF. Drawing the rest from reference TRBV7-2 and TRBJ2-3, the complete variable domain is GAGVSQSPSNKVTEKGKDVELRCDPISGHTALYWYRQSLGQGLEFLIYFQGNSAPDKSGLPSDRFSAERTGGSVSTLTIQRTQQEDSAVYLCASSLGITSTDTQYFGPGTRLTVL.

The rearrangement joins TRBV19 to TRBJ2-6, with 8 positions matching TRBD2. Trimming cost V 3 bases and J 0 bases; bases outside gene matches: 4. CDR1 and CDR2 from the germline V gene are LNHDA and SQIVND (reference sequence). This CDR3 spans 17 amino acids. In DNA form, the CDR3 reads TGTGCCAGTAGTATCGCGGGAGGCCCCTCTGGGGCCAACGTCCTGACTTTC. Translating it yields CASSIAGGPSGANVLTF.

The chain has TRBV28 and TRBJ1-3; D unclear. V was clipped by 8 bases and J by 2 bases, with 10 bases between them. CDR3 length: 13 amino acids. CDR1 MDHEN and CDR2 SYDVKM come from the germline V gene. DNA for the CDR3: TGTGCCAGCCTTTATTGGCCTGGAAACACCATATATTTT. Amino acid sequence: CASLYWPGNTIYF.

The J gene is TRBJ2-7, the V gene TRBV27; possibly TRBD1 for D (5 bases). Germline V gene sequence: CDR1 MNHEY, CDR2 SMNVEV (reference sequence). V lost 0 bases and J lost 2, with 11 bases in between. The CDR3 length is 15 residues. This CDR3 is CASSLSVVGPYEQYF. CDR3 nucleotides: TGTGCCAGCAGTTTATCGGTGGTGGGGCCCTACGAGCAGTACTTC.

This sequence joins TRBV12-3 or TRBV12-4 and TRBJ2-1; a weak D match, TRBD1 (6 bases). The V end lost 4 bases, the J end lost 5 bases, and 6 bases lay between the germline ends. This CDR3 has 12 residues. CDR3 nucleotide sequence: TGTGCCAGCAGTTGGACAGACAATGAGCAGTTCTTC. Its protein is CASSWTDNEQFF.

This clone came up once. V and J are TRBV6-5 and TRBJ2-1; no clear D. V was trimmed by 0 bases and J by 7 bases, leaving 13 bases between them. Germline loops: CDR1 MNHEY, CDR2 SVGAGI. The length of the CDR3 is 15 residues. The CDR3 spells CASSYSAGSVNEQFF. The CDR3 nucleotides read TGTGCCAGCAGTTACTCGGCAGGTTCGGTTAATGAGCAGTTCTTC.

This rearrangement joins TRBV28 to TRBJ1-1; D might be TRBD1 (5 bases). The ends were cut back, 2 bases at V and 11 bases at J, with 12 bases in the middle. Germline CDR1 and CDR2: MDHEN and SYDVKM. This CDR3 spans 12 amino acids. This chain's CDR3 is CASSLTQGWAFF. The CDR3 DNA follows: TGTGCCAGCAGTTTAACGCAGGGTTGGGCTTTCTTT.

The chain couples TRBV7-2 to TRBJ2-2; 14 nucleotides agree with TRBD2. Germline V lookup: CDR1 SGHTA, CDR2 FQGNSA. CDR3 length: 16 residues. V was pared by 5 bases and J by 7 bases, with 6 bases of the junction left unmatched. Here the CDR3 reads CASSPGLAGVDGELFF. In DNA form, the CDR3 reads TGTGCCAGCAGCCCGGGACTAGCGGGAGTGGACGGGGAGCTGTTTTTT.

V usage is TRBV5-6 and J usage is TRBJ1-4; a weak D match, TRBD1 (5 bases). The CDR3 loop spans 13 amino acids. Between the trimmed V and J ends, which lost 4 bases and 4 bases, there was a span of 8 bases. CDR1 SGHDT and CDR2 YYEEEE come from the germline V gene. CDR3 nucleotide sequence: TGTGCCAGCAGCAAGACAGTTAATGAAAAACTGTTTTTT. This codes for CASSKTVNEKLFF.

The rearrangement joins TRBV4-3 to TRBJ1-5; 7 bases line up with TRBD1. V shed 3 bases and J 2 bases; nucleotides not matched to a gene: 4. The germline gives CDR1 LGHNA, CDR2 YSLEER. The CDR3 contains 15 residues. The CDR3 sequence is CASSQRQGGNQPQHF. The CDR3 DNA reads as TGCGCCAGCAGCCAGCGACAGGGTGGCAATCAGCCCCAGCATTTT.

The J gene is TRBJ2-7, the V gene TRBV5-1; D unresolved. Looked up from germline, CDR1 is SGHRS and CDR2 is YFSETQ. The CDR3 spans 17 residues. Trimming took 2 bases from V and 1 from J, leaving 19 bases between them. The CDR3: CASSFLNFSNPSYEQYF. CDR3 DNA sequence: TGCGCCAGCAGCTTTCTAAACTTTTCCAATCCTTCCTACGAGCAGTACTTC.

The V and J genes are TRBV6-5 and TRBJ1-3; 7 bases are shared with TRBD1. The CDR3 consists of 15 residues. CDR1 and CDR2 (germline): MNHEY, SVGAGI. J lost 1 base, V lost 6 bases, and 6 bases had no gene match. CDR3 loop: CASRLPGQSGNTIYF. CDR3 nucleotide sequence: TGTGCCAGCAGACTTCCGGGACAGTCTGGAAACACCATATATTTT.

The V and J genes are TRBV3-1 (or the pseudogene TRBV3-2) and TRBJ1-4; no clear D gene. CDR1 and CDR2 from the germline V gene are LGHDT and YNNKEL (reference sequence). The CDR3 totals 19 residues. The V end was cut by 1 base, the J end by 2 bases, with 20 bases between. In DNA, the CDR3 is TGTGCCAGCAGCCAAGGGTTTCGAATTAGGGAGTCGACTAATGAAAAACTGTTTTTT. As protein: CASSQGFRIRESTNEKLFF.

CDR3 in amino acids: CASSIDYPRTGQVDLYF. The CDR3 DNA is TGTGCCAGTAGTATAGATTACCCTAGGACAGGCCAGGTCGATCTGTACTTC. The rearrangement uses TRBV19 and TRBJ2-7; 7 bases fit TRBD1. V trimming: 0 bases; J trimming: 12 bases; junction bases outside the gene matches: 20. CDR1 and CDR2 from the germline V gene are LNHDA and SQIVND (reference sequence). The CDR3 consists of 17 residues.

CDR3 nucleotide sequence: TGTGCCAGCAGCTCCCAAGGGACAGGGGTTGAAAAACTGTTTTTT. It codes for CASSSQGTGVEKLFF. The rearrangement uses TRBV9 and TRBJ1-4, with 10 bases fitting TRBD1. Trimming removed 4 bases from V and 7 bases from J; junction bases left unmatched: 7. Germline V gene sequence: CDR1 SGDLS, CDR2 YYNGEE. This CDR3 is built from 15 residues.